This is a list of T cell receptor beta chains from one sample in a study of blood T cell repertoires in COVID-19. TCRdb's table, derived via immunoSEQ multiplex PCR, lists solely in-frame clones and lacks some. The sample lists 140,000 or so clones, 84% occurring once. The material sequenced was PBMCs or T cells enriched from blood (not recorded which). Every receptor here comes from a woman between 18 and 30 years old who had been exposed to COVID-19. Both conserved end residues are part of each CDR3. D genes are given only for firm matches. Expanded clones get a size class; other rows say once, few or many, or leave the size out.

J: TRBJ2-7; V: TRBV28; size: -; D: TRBD2; DNA: TGTGCCAGCAACCCTTTATGGGGGAGGGCTCGGTTCCACGAGCAGTACTTC; CDR3: CASNPLWGRARFHEQYF
J: TRBJ2-5; V: TRBV9; size: -; D: TRBD2; DNA: TGTGCCAGCAGCCCCCCTCGGGGGGGGGCCGAGACCCAGTACTTC; CDR3: CASSPPRGGAETQYF
J: TRBJ2-7; V: TRBV28; size: -; D: -; DNA: TGTGCCAGCAGTTTAGAATATCTACTGTACTTC; CDR3: CASSLEYLLYF
J: TRBJ1-2; V: TRBV29-1; size: -; D: TRBD1; DNA: TGCAGCGTTGGGGACAGTCGGTTAAGTGGCTACACCTTC; CDR3: CSVGDSRLSGYTF
J: TRBJ2-1; V: TRBV29-1; size: -; D: -; DNA: TGCAGCGCACCGAGGGGGAAGACCTACAATGAGCAGTTCTTC; CDR3: CSAPRGKTYNEQFF
J: TRBJ1-1; V: TRBV5-4; size: -; D: -; DNA: TGTGCCAGCCCCGCTCCGGGGATAGGATCTGAAGCTTTCTTT; CDR3: CASPAPGIGSEAFF
J: TRBJ2-1; V: TRBV7-6; size: once; D: -; DNA: TGTGCCAGCAGCTTAGGGGCCAGGGGGGCTAATGAGCAGTTCTTC; CDR3: CASSLGARGANEQFF
J: TRBJ1-5; V: TRBV19; size: once; D: -; DNA: TGTGCCAGTAGACAAGGGGGTCAGCCCCAGCATTTT; CDR3: CASRQGGQPQHF
J: TRBJ2-1; V: TRBV10-1; size: -; D: -; DNA: TGCGCCAGCAGTGAGAGAGTTTCAGGCTACAATGAGCAGTTCTTC; CDR3: CASSERVSGYNEQFF
J: TRBJ2-1; V: TRBV11-2; size: -; D: TRBD2; DNA: TGTGCCAGCAGCCTAGCGGGAGGTTACAATGAGCAGTTCTTC; CDR3: CASSLAGGYNEQFF
J: TRBJ1-5; V: TRBV28; size: -; D: -; DNA: TGTGCCAGCATTAAAAACCGGTCGGGCAATCAGCCCCAGCATTTT; CDR3: CASIKNRSGNQPQHF
J: TRBJ1-2; V: TRBV5-6; size: -; D: -; DNA: TGTGCCAGCAGCTTGGAAGCAGGGGGCTACACCTTC; CDR3: CASSLEAGGYTF
J: TRBJ2-1; V: TRBV5-1; size: -; D: TRBD2; DNA: TGCGCCAGCAACGTGGGACTAGCTATGAGGAATGAGCAGTTCTTC; CDR3: CASNVGLAMRNEQFF
J: TRBJ1-1; V: TRBV5-4; size: -; D: -; DNA: TGTGCCAGCAGCTTTTCAGGGGCCACTGAAGCTTTCTTT; CDR3: CASSFSGATEAFF
J: TRBJ2-1; V: TRBV7-8; size: -; D: TRBD2; DNA: TGTGCCAGCAGCTTAGGGCTAGCGGGAGACGGGTACAATGAGCAGTTCTTC; CDR3: CASSLGLAGDGYNEQFF
J: TRBJ2-7; V: TRBV7-9; size: -; D: TRBD2; DNA: TGTGCCAGCGGGACTAGCGTCCTCTACGAGCAGTACTTC; CDR3: CASGTSVLYEQYF
J: TRBJ1-1; V: TRBV21-1; size: -; D: -; DNA: TGTGCCAGCCCCCAGAGGGACAGGGCTTACTTGGGGGCTTTCTTT; CDR3: CASPQRDRAYLGAFF
J: TRBJ2-7; V: TRBV3-1/TRBV3-2; size: -; D: TRBD2; DNA: TGTGCCAGCAGCCGACTAGCGGGTGGATCCTCCTACGAGCAGTACTTC; CDR3: CASSRLAGGSSYEQYF
J: TRBJ2-7; V: TRBV12-1; size: -; D: -; DNA: TGTGCCAGCAGCTTTGTACTAGCGGGAGAGGTCCCCTACGAGCAGTACTTC; CDR3: CASSFVLAGEVPYEQYF
J: TRBJ1-5; V: TRBV6-6; size: -; D: TRBD1; DNA: TGTGCCAGCAGTTACTGGGACAGGGCTCAGCCCCAGCATTTT; CDR3: CASSYWDRAQPQHF
J: TRBJ1-5; V: TRBV12-3/TRBV12-4; size: few; D: -; DNA: TGTGCCAGCAGTTTAGACTATCAGCCCCAGCATTTT; CDR3: CASSLDYQPQHF
J: TRBJ1-2; V: TRBV15; size: -; D: TRBD1; DNA: TGTGCCACCAGCAGAGGGCGGACAGGGGTCGATGGCTACACCTTC; CDR3: CATSRGRTGVDGYTF